The 19 T cell receptor beta chains given below trace back to one sample, sequenced in a study of human thymus T cells. Clones were read by immunoSEQ multiplex PCR, and TCRdb kept only the in-frame ones, dropping some. Of 78,000 or so clones in the sample, around 96% are singletons; the top ten hold 0.031%. Surgeons resected thymus tissue during corrective heart surgery. Source material: thymus tissue. The receptors here all came from a boy under two years old with a congenital heart defect but otherwise immunologically healthy.

The CDR3 region is CASSEVKQGPNTGELFF. The CDR3 bases are TGTGCCAGCAGTGAAGTTAAACAGGGGCCTAACACCGGGGAGCTGTTTTTT. The chain carries TRBV6-1 and TRBJ2-2, with 7 bases identical to TRBD1. With V trimmed by 1 base and J by 2 bases, 7 bases remained unmatched. This CDR3 spans 17 amino acids. Germline-derived CDR1 and CDR2 are MNHNS and SASEGT.

CDR3 bases: TGTGCCAGCAATCCGGCGGGGTTGGAAAAACTGTTTTTT. The encoded protein is CASNPAGLEKLFF. The V call is TRBV2, the J call TRBJ1-4; unclear D gene. Between the trimmed V and J ends, which lost 7 bases and 8 bases, there was a span of 14 bases. The CDR3 extends over 13 amino acids. CDR1 and CDR2 from the germline V gene are SNHLY and FYNNEI.

As DNA, the CDR3 is TGTGCCAGCAGTTATAGGCCGAGGCACCCGAACACTGAAGCTTTCTTT. Translating gives CASSYRPRHPNTEAFF. The chain combines TRBV28 with TRBJ1-1; D unresolved. V lost 4 bases and J 1 base, leaving 16 bases between the germline ends. Per germline, CDR1 MDHEN and CDR2 SYDVKM. This CDR3 spans 16 amino acids. The variable domain in full, with the rest retrieved from reference TRBV28 and TRBJ1-1, is DVKVTQSSRYLVKRTGEKVFLECVQDMDHENMFWYRQDPGLGLRLIYFSYDVKMKEKGDIPEGYSVSREKKERFSLILESASTNQTSMYLCASSYRPRHPNTEAFFGQGTRLTVV.

This clone was observed a single time. V usage is TRBV9 and J usage is TRBJ2-7; weak D call: TRBD2 (5 bases). Trimming left V 3 bases short and J 5 bases short, with 12 bases between. CDR3 length equals 13 residues. Germline assignment: CDR1 SGDLS and CDR2 YYNGEE. CDR3 nucleotide sequence: TGTGCCAGCAGCGAGGAGGCTGGCGACGAGCAGTACTTC. This translates into CASSEEAGDEQYF.

The chain carries TRBV13 and TRBJ2-7; possibly TRBD1 for D (6 bases). The germline CDR1 and CDR2 sequences are PRHDT and FYEKMQ (reference sequence). V was cut by 5 bases and J by 3 bases, with 17 bases left in between. CDR3 length: 15 residues. The CDR3 protein is CASSPRAGAYYEQYF. The DNA for the CDR3 is TGTGCCAGCAGCCCACGGGCAGGGGCCTACTACGAGCAGTACTTC.

This chain links TRBV5-1 with TRBJ2-1; 12 nucleotides align to TRBD2. Trimming at V came to 4 bases and at J to 4 bases, leaving 12 bases not matched to a gene. CDR3 length equals 18 residues. In germline, CDR1 is SGHRS, CDR2 YFSETQ. The CDR3 DNA is TGCGCCAGCAGCCTGACTAGCGGGGGACGAATCCTTTACAATGAGCAGTTCTTC. It is translated as CASSLTSGGRILYNEQFF.

This rearrangement joins TRBV28 to TRBJ2-7, with no clear D. V lost 0 bases and J lost 6, with 6 bases in between. The CDR3 has 12 amino acids. Germline CDR1 and CDR2: MDHEN and SYDVKM. CDR3 in DNA: TGTGCCAGCAGTTTATGGCCGTGCGAGCAGTACTTC. Translated: CASSLWPCEQYF.

Only one count was recorded for this clone. This chain connects TRBV5-3 to TRBJ2-3; 7 nucleotides match TRBD2. TRBV5-3 is an ORF, and what it does is uncertain. CDR3 size: 17 residues. The junction had 13 bases not matched to a gene; V was cut back by 5 bases and J by 1 base. The CDR3 DNA reads as TGTGCCAGAAGTCACCGACTAGCCGCTGATGGCACAGATACGCAGTATTTT. It yields the protein CARSHRLAADGTDTQYF.

The gene calls are TRBV4-2 and TRBJ2-1; TRBD2 matches at 9 bases. The CDR3 loop spans 17 amino acids. Germline trimming cut 0 bases from V and 6 bases from J; bases unmatched to any gene: 9. CDR1 and CDR2 (germline): LGHNA, YNFKEQ. The CDR3 DNA is TGTGCCAGCAGCCAAGAGGCGGGGCGGGAGGGCCGCAATGAGCAGTTCTTC. Its translation is CASSQEAGREGRNEQFF.

The J gene is TRBJ2-1, the V gene TRBV5-4; the D is unclear. V lost 0 bases and J lost 6, with 7 bases in between. Germline CDR1 and CDR2: SGHNT and YYREEE (reference sequence). The CDR3 length is 13 residues. The CDR3 DNA follows: TGTGCCAGCAGCTTGGCCTTAAGCAATGAGCAGTTCTTC. Residues: CASSLALSNEQFF.

The chain joins TRBV6-6 to TRBJ1-2; maybe TRBD1 (5 bases). V was pared by 6 bases and J by 4 bases, with 12 bases between. CDR1 and CDR2 from the germline V gene are MNHNY and SVGAGI (reference sequence). The CDR3 runs 13 residues. DNA for the CDR3: TGTGCCAGCAGCTGGGGCCAATTCTATGGCTACACCTTC. Its protein is CASSWGQFYGYTF.

The chain recombines TRBV4-3 with TRBJ1-1; no clear D gene. The germline V and J ends were trimmed by 1 base and 1 base, with 19 bases remaining between them. The germline V gene encodes CDR1 LGHNA and CDR2 YSLEER. The CDR3 length is 18 residues. The CDR3 sequence: CASSQGTARRPPNTEAFF. CDR3 DNA sequence: TGCGCCAGCAGCCAAGGTACGGCCAGGCGCCCCCCGAACACTGAAGCTTTCTTT.

The chain joins TRBV6-1 to TRBJ1-6; the D gene is possibly TRBD1 (5 bases). CDR3 size: 16 residues. CDR1 is MNHNS and CDR2 is SASEGT in the germline V gene. V was shortened by 1 base and J by 0 bases, with 7 bases between the two germline ends. This CDR3 reads CASSEEGHSYNSPLHF. CDR3 nucleotides: TGTGCCAGCAGTGAAGAAGGACACTCCTATAATTCACCCCTCCACTTT.

The chain has TRBV28 and TRBJ2-7, with 11 nucleotides matching TRBD2. V lost 5 bases and J lost 1; bases outside the gene matches: 13. The CDR3 spans 18 residues. Germline CDR1 and CDR2: MDHEN and SYDVKM. The CDR3 spells CASSATGTSGKISYEQYF. The CDR3 DNA reads as TGTGCCAGCAGTGCTACCGGGACTAGCGGCAAAATTTCCTACGAGCAGTACTTC. The full variable domain, its missing parts supplied by reference TRBV28 and TRBJ2-7, is DVKVTQSSRYLVKRTGEKVFLECVQDMDHENMFWYRQDPGLGLRLIYFSYDVKMKEKGDIPEGYSVSREKKERFSLILESASTNQTSMYLCASSATGTSGKISYEQYFGPGTRLTVT.

V and J are TRBV7-2 and TRBJ2-7, with D possibly being TRBD1 (5 bases). Germline assignment: CDR1 SGHTA and CDR2 FQGNSA. V dropped 5 bases and J dropped 2 bases, with 10 bases sitting between them. CDR3 length equals 13 residues. The CDR3 protein is CASSLRATYEQYF. DNA of the CDR3: TGTGCCAGCAGCCTCAGGGCGACCTACGAGCAGTACTTC.

The chain joins TRBV7-2 to TRBJ1-2; a weak D match, TRBD1 (6 bases). CDR3 length equals 15 residues. V was clipped by 0 bases and J by 5 bases, with 13 bases between them. Germline-derived CDR1 and CDR2 are SGHTA and FQGNSA. DNA of the CDR3: TGTGCCAGCAGCTTAGCCCGGGACATCAGATATGGCTACACCTTC. Encoded protein: CASSLARDIRYGYTF.

The chain has TRBV5-6 and TRBJ1-2; TRBD1 matches 9 bases. The CDR3 contains 14 residues. The J segment lost 8 bases and the V segment lost 5 bases, leaving 10 bases of the junction unmatched. Germline V gene sequence: CDR1 SGHDT, CDR2 YYEEEE. The CDR3: CASREAGQGNGYTF. The CDR3 DNA reads TGTGCCAGCAGAGAAGCAGGACAGGGGAACGGCTACACCTTC.

This clone was detected once. The chain combines TRBV6-4 with TRBJ2-1; 8 nucleotides line up with TRBD2. J gave up 5 bases and V 0 bases, and 6 bases lay outside the gene matches. Looked up from germline, CDR1 is MRHNA and CDR2 is SNTAGT. The CDR3 length is 16 residues. Written as DNA, the CDR3 is TGTGCCAGCAGTGACTCGGGGATAGCGGGAAACAATGAGCAGTTCTTC. As protein: CASSDSGIAGNNEQFF.

This chain connects TRBV7-4 to TRBJ1-1; the D gene is possibly TRBD1 (6 bases). CDR3 length: 15 residues. The V and J ends lost 1 base and 1 base respectively, with 10 bases between them. Germline V CDR1 and CDR2: SGHVT, SQSDAQ. The DNA for the CDR3 is TGTGCCAGCAGCTTAGATAGGGGGAGGAACACTGAAGCTTTCTTT. It is translated as CASSLDRGRNTEAFF.